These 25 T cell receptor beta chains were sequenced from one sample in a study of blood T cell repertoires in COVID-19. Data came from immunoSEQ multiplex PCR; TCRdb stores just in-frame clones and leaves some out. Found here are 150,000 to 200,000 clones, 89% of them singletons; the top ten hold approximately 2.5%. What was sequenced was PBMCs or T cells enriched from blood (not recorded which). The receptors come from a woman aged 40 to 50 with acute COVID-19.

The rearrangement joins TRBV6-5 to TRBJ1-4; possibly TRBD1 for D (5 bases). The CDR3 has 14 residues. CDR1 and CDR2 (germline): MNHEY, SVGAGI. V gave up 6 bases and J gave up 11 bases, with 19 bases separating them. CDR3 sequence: CASSVQVPGLKLFF. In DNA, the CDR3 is TGTGCCAGCAGCGTACAGGTTCCAGGGCTTAAACTGTTTTTT.

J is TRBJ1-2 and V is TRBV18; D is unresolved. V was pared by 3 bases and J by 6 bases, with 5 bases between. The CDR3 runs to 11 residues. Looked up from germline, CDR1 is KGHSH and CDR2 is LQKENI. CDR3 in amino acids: CASSPDNGYTF. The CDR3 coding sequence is TGTGCCAGCTCACCCGACAATGGCTACACCTTC. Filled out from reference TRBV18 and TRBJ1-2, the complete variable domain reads NAGVMQNPRHLVRRRGQEARLRCSPMKGHSHVYWYRQLPEEGLKFMVYLQKENIIDESGMPKERFSAEFPKEGPSILRIQQVVRGDSAAYFCASSPDNGYTFGSGTRLTVV.

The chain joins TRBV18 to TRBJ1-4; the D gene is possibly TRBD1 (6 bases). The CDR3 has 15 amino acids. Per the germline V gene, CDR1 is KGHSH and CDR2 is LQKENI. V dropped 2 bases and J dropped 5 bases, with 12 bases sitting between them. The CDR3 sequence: CASSPDRSRNEKLFF. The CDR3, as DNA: TGTGCCAGCTCACCAGACAGGTCTCGGAATGAAAAACTGTTTTTT.

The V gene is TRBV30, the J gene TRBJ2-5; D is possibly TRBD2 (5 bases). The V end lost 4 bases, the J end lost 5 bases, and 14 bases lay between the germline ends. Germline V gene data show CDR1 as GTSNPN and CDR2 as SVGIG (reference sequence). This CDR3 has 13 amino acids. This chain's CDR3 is CAWNLGGSETQYF. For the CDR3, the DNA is TGTGCCTGGAATTTGGGTGGGAGTGAGACCCAGTACTTC.

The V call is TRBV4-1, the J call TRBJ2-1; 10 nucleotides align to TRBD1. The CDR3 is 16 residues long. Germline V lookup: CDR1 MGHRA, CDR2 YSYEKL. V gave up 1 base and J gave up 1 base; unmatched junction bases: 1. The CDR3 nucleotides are TGCGCCAGCAGCCAAGGACAGGGGGCGTCCTACAATGAGCAGTTCTTC. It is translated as CASSQGQGASYNEQFF.

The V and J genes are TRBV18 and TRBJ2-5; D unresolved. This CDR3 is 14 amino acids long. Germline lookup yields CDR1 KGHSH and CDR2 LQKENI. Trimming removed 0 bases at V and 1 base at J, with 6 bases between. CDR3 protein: CASSPPVSQETQYF. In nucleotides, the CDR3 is TGTGCCAGCTCACCACCGGTCAGCCAAGAGACCCAGTACTTC.

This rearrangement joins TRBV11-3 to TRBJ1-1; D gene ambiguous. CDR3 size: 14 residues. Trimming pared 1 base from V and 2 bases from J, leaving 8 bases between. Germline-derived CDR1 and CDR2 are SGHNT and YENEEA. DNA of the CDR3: TGTGCCAGCAGCTTAGCCGGGGTTAACACTGAAGCTTTCTTT. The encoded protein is CASSLAGVNTEAFF.

The CDR3 nucleotides are TGTGCCAGCCGGAGGGGAATCGGGGGTGAGTCCTATGGCTACACCTTC. Translated, it gives CASRRGIGGESYGYTF. The chain employs TRBV27 and TRBJ1-2, with TRBD1 as a possible D gene (5 bases). Germline CDR1 reads MNHEY; CDR2 reads SMNVEV (reference sequence). There are 16 residues in the CDR3. Trimming pared 8 bases from V and 4 bases from J, leaving 23 bases between.

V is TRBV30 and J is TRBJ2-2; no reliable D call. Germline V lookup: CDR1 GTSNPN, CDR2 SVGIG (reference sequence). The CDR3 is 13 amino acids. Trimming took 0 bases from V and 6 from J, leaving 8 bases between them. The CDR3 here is CAWSVKGAGELFF. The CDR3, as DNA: TGTGCCTGGAGTGTTAAAGGAGCCGGGGAGCTGTTTTTT.

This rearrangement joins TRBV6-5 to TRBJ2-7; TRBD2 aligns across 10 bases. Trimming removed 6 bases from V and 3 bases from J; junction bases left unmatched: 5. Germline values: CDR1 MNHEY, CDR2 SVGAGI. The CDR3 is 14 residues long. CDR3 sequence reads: CASRDSGGNYEQYF. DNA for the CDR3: TGTGCCAGCAGAGATAGCGGGGGGAACTACGAGCAGTACTTC.

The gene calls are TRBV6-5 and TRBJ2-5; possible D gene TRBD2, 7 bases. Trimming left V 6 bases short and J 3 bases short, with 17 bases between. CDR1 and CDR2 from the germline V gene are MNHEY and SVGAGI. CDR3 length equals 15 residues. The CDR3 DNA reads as TGTGCCAGCAGCCCCCAGGGGACTATCAAAGAGACCCAGTACTTC. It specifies CASSPQGTIKETQYF.

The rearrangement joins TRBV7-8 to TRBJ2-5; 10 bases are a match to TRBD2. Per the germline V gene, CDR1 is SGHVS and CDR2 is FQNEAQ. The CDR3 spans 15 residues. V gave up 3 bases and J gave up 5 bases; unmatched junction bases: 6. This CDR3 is CASSFLSGGAETQYF. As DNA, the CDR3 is TGTGCCAGCAGCTTTCTGAGCGGGGGGGCTGAGACCCAGTACTTC. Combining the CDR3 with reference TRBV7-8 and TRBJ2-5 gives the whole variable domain GAGVSQSPRYKVAKRGQDVALRCDPISGHVSLFWYQQALGQGPEFLTYFQNEAQLDKSGLPSDRFFAERPEGSVSTLKIQRTQQEDSAVYLCASSFLSGGAETQYFGPGTRLLVL.

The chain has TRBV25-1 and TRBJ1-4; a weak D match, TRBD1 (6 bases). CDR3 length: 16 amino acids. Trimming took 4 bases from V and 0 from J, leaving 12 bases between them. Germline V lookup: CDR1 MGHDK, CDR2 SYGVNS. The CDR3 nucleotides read TGTGCCAGCAGTGTCCATTCAGGGGCAACTAATGAAAAACTGTTTTTT. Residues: CASSVHSGATNEKLFF.

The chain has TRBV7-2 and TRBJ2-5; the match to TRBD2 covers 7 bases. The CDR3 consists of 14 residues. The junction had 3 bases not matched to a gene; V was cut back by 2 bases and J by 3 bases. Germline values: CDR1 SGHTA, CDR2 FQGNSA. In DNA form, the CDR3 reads TGTGCCAGCAGCTTAAGACTAGCAGAAGAGACCCAGTACTTC. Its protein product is CASSLRLAEETQYF.

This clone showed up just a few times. The CDR3 here is CASSLSGGAWETQYF. The DNA for the CDR3 is TGTGCCAGCAGCTTGAGCGGGGGGGCCTGGGAGACCCAGTACTTC. The genes are TRBV7-9 and TRBJ2-5; 10 bases align to TRBD2. The germline gives CDR1 SEHNR, CDR2 FQNEAQ (reference sequence). The CDR3 contains 15 residues. V lost 3 bases, J lost 5 bases, and 6 bases stayed unmatched.

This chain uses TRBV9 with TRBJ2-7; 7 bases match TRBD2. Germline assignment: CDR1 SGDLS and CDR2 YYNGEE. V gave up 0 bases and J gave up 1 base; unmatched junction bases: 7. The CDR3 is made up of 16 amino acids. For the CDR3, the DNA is TGTGCCAGCAGCGTAGGGGAGCGGGACCTTTCCTACGAGCAGTACTTC. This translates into CASSVGERDLSYEQYF.

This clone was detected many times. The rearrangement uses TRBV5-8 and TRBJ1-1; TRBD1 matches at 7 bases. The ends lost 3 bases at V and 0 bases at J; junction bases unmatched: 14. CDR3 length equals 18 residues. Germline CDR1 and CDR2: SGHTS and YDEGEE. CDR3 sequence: CASSSRQGVIAVNTEAFF. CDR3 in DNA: TGTGCCAGCAGCTCCCGCCAGGGGGTTATCGCTGTGAACACTGAAGCTTTCTTT. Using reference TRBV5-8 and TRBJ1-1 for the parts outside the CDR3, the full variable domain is EAGVTQSPTHLIKTRGQQATLRCSPISGHTSVYWYQQALGLGLQFLLWYDEGEERNRGNFPPRFSGRQFPNYSSELNVNALELEDSALYLCASSSRQGVIAVNTEAFFGQGTRLTVV.

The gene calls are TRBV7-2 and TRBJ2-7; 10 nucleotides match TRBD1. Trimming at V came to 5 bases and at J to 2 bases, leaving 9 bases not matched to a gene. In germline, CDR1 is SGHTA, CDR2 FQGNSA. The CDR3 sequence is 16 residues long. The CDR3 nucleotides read TGTGCCAGCAGCCTCTCACCGGGACAGGGGACCTACGAGCAGTACTTC. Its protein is CASSLSPGQGTYEQYF.

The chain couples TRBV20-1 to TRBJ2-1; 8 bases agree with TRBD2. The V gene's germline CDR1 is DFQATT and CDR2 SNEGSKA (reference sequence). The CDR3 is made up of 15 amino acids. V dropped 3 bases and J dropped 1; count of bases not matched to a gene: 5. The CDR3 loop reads CSASQAGVSYNEQFF. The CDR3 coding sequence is TGCAGTGCTAGTCAAGCGGGGGTTTCCTACAATGAGCAGTTCTTC.

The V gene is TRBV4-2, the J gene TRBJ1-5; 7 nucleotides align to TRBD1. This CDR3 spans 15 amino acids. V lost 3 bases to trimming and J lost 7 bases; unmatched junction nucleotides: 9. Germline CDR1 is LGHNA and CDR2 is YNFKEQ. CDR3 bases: TGTGCCAGCAGCCAGACCCGACAGGGAATGCAGCCCCAGCATTTT. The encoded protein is CASSQTRQGMQPQHF.

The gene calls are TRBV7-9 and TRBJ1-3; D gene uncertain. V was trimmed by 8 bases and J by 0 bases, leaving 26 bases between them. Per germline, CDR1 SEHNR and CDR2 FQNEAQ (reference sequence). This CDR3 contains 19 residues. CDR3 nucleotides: TGTGCCAGCGGGGAGATTCGCCTCTCAACGCTAAGCTCTGGAAACACCATATATTTT. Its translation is CASGEIRLSTLSSGNTIYF.

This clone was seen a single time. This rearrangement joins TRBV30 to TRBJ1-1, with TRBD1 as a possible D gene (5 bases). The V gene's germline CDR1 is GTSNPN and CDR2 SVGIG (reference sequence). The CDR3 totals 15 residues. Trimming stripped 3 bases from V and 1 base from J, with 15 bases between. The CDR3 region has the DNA TGTGCCTGGAGGGTACAGGCCATTGGGAACACTGAAGCTTTCTTT. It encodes CAWRVQAIGNTEAFF.

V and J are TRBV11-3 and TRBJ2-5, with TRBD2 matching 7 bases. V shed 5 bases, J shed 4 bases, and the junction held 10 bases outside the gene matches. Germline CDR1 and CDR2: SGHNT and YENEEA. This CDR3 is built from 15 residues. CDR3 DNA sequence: TGTGCCAGCAGCCCCCGAGGGAGGGCTGGAGAGACCCAGTACTTC. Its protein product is CASSPRGRAGETQYF.

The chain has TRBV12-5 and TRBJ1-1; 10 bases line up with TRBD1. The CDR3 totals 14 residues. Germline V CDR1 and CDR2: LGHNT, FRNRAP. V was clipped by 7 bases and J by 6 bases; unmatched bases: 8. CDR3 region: CASAPGTGVPEAFF. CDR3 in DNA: TGTGCTAGTGCCCCCGGGACAGGGGTCCCTGAAGCTTTCTTT. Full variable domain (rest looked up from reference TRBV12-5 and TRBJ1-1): DARVTQTPRHKVTEMGQEVTMRCQPILGHNTVFWYRQTMMQGLELLAYFRNRAPLDDSGMPKDRFSAEMPDATLATLKIQPSEPRDSAVYFCASAPGTGVPEAFFGQGTRLTVV.

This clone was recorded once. The CDR3 sequence: CASSRTTGTDAEAFF. CDR3 nucleotides: TGCGCCAGCAGCCGGACTACCGGGACAGACGCTGAAGCTTTCTTT. The chain recombines TRBV4-1 with TRBJ1-1, with 7 bases lining up with TRBD1. The junction had 11 bases not matched to a gene; V was cut back by 4 bases and J by 6 bases. Per the germline V gene, CDR1 is MGHRA and CDR2 is YSYEKL. CDR3 size: 15 residues.